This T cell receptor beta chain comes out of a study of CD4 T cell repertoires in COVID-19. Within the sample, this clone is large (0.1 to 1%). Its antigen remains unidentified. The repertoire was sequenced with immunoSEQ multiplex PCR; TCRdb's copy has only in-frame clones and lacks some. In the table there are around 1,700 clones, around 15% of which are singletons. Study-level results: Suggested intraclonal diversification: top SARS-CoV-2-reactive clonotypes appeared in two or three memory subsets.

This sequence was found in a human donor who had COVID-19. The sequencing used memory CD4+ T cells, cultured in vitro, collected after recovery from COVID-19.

The CDR3 loop is CASSLPRSGELFF. The CDR3, as DNA: TGTGCCAGCAGCTTGCCTCGTTCCGGGGAGCTGTTTTTT. This chain joins TRBV5-6 and TRBJ2-2; no clear D gene. The CDR3 totals 13 residues. The germline V and J ends were trimmed by 1 base and 6 bases, with 7 bases remaining between them. The germline V gene encodes CDR1 SGHDT and CDR2 YYEEEE.